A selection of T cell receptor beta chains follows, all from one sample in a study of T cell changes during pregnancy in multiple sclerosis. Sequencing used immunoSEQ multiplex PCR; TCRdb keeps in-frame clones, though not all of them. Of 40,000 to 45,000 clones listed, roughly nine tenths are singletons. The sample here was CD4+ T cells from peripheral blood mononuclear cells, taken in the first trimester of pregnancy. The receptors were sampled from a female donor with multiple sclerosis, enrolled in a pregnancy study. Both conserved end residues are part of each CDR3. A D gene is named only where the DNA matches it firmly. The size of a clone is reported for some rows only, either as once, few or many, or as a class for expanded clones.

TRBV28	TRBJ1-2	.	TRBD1	CASSLLSPGQGHGYTF	TGTGCCAGCAGTCTGCTTTCTCCGGGACAGGGCCATGGCTACACCTTC
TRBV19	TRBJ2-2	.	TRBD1	CASSIQGANTGELFF	TGTGCCAGTAGTATACAGGGGGCGAACACCGGGGAGCTGTTTTTT
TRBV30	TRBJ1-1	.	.	CAWSGGGQAEAFF	TGTGCCTGGAGCGGCGGGGGGCAAGCTGAAGCTTTCTTT
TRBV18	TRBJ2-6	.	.	CASSPNSGANVLTF	TGTGCCAGCTCACCCAACTCTGGGGCCAACGTCCTGACTTTC
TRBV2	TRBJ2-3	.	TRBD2	CASSLLAGGGPDTQYF	TGTGCCAGCAGCCTACTAGCGGGAGGTGGCCCAGATACGCAGTATTTT
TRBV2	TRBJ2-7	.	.	CASSVWGPEQYF	TGTGCCAGCAGTGTCTGGGGCCCCGAGCAGTACTTC
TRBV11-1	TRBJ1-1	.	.	CASSFFPGDKNTEAFF	TGTGCCAGCAGCTTTTTTCCGGGGGATAAGAACACTGAAGCTTTCTTT
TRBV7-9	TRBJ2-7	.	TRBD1	CASSVDRGRVYF	TGTGCCAGCAGTGTGGACAGGGGAAGGGTTTACTTC
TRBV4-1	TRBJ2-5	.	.	CASSLRGGFQETQYF	TGCGCCAGCAGCCTCAGGGGAGGGTTCCAAGAGACCCAGTACTTC
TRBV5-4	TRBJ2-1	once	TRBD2	CASSSISGSSYNEQFF	TGTGCCAGCAGCTCGATTAGCGGGAGCTCCTACAATGAGCAGTTCTTC
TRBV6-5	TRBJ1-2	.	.	CASSYSQGQGGYTF	TGTGCCAGCAGTTACTCGCAGGGTCAGGGAGGCTACACCTTC